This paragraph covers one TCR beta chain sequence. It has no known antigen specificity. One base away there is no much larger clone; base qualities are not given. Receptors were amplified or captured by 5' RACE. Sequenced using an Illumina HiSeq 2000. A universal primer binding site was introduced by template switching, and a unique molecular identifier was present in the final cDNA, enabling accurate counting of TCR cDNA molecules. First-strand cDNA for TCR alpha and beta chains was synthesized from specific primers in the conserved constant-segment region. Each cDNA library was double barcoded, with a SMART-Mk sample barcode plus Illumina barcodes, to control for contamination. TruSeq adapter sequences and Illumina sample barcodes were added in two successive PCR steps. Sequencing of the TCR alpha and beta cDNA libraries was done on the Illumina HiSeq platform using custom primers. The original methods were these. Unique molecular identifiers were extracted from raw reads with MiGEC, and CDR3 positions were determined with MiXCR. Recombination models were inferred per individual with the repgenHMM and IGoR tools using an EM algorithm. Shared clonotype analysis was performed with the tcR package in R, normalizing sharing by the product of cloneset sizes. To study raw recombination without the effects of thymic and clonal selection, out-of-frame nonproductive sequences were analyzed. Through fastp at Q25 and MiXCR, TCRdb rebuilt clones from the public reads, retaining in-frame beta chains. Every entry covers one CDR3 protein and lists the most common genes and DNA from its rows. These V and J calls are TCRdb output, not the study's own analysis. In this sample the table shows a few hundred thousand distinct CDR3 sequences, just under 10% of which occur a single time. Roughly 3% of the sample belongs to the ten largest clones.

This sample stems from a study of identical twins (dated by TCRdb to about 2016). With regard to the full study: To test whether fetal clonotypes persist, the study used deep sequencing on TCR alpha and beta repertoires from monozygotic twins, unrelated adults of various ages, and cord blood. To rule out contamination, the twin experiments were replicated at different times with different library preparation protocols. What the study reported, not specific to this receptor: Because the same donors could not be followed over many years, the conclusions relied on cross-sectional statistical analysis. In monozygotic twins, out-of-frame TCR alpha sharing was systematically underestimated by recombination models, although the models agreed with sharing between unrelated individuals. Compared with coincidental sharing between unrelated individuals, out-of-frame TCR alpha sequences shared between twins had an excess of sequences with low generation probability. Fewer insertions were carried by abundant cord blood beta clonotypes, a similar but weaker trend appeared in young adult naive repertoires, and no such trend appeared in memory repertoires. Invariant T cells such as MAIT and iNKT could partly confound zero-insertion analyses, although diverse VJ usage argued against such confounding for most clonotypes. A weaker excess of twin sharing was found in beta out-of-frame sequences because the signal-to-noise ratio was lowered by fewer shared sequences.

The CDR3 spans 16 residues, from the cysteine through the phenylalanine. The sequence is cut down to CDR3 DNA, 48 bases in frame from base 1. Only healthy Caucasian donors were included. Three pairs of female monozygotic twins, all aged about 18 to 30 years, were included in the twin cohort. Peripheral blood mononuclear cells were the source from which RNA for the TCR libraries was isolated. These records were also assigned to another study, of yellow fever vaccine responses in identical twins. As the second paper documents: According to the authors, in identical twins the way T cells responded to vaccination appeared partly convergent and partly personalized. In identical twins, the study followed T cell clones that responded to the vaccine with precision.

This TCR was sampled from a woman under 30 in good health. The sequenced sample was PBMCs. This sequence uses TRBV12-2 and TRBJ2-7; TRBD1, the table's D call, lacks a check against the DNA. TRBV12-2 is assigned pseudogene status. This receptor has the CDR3 CASRLYRGLSSYEQYF. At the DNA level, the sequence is TGTGCAAGTCGCTTATACAGGGGGCTTAGCTCCTACGAGCAGTACTTC.